The 8 T cell receptor beta chains below all came from one sample that was sequenced in a study of cytomegalovirus exposure and HLA in healthy donors. The PCR was carried out with 60 Vbeta primers and 13 Jbeta primers. The protocol was immunoSEQ multiplex PCR, while the TCRdb copy is restricted to in-frame clones and leaves out a portion. The sample has about 120,000 clones; approximately 9.4% are singletons. Sequenced material: PBMCs. Every receptor here comes from a man aged 25-45 years in good health and CMV-seronegative.

This clone was seen ten or more times. The CDR3 sequence: CASSLIPGLNTEAFF. CDR3 bases: TGTGCCAGCAGCTTAATCCCAGGATTGAACACTGAAGCTTTCTTT. The rearrangement joins TRBV7-2 to TRBJ1-1, with D unresolved. The CDR3 contains 15 residues. Per the germline V gene, CDR1 is SGHTA and CDR2 is FQGNSA. The ends were cut back, 2 bases at V and 0 bases at J, with 10 bases in the middle.

This clone was observed a handful of times. This sequence joins TRBV5-1 and TRBJ1-2; D remains ambiguous. CDR3 length: 14 amino acids. V was clipped by 4 bases and J by 3 bases, with 13 bases between them. Germline CDR1 reads SGHRS; CDR2 reads YFSETQ. This CDR3 is CASSGGTSYYGYTF. In nucleotides, the CDR3 is TGCGCCAGCAGCGGAGGAACATCATACTATGGCTACACCTTC.

This clone was counted a few times. The chain is built from TRBV11-3 and TRBJ2-5; D gene unclear. Germline V lookup: CDR1 SGHNT, CDR2 YENEEA. The V gene lost 5 bases and the J gene lost 0 bases, with 4 bases spanning the gap. CDR3 length equals 12 residues. The CDR3 reads CASSPYQETQYF. CDR3 DNA sequence: TGTGCCAGCAGCCCTTACCAAGAGACCCAGTACTTC.

V is TRBV5-6 and J is TRBJ2-7; D is possibly TRBD2 (5 bases). This CDR3 has 13 residues. The germline V gene encodes CDR1 SGHDT and CDR2 YYEEEE. Trimming took 4 bases from V and 2 from J, leaving 10 bases between them. CDR3 residues: CASSRETAYEQYF. Here the CDR3 DNA reads TGTGCCAGCAGCCGGGAAACTGCCTACGAGCAGTACTTC.

This clone has a handful of counts. The gene calls are TRBV4-1 and TRBJ2-3; 7 nucleotides align to TRBD1. CDR1 is MGHRA, CDR2 YSYEKL, per germline. Unmatched junction bases numbered 13, after V lost 2 bases and J lost 2 bases. This CDR3 is 18 amino acids long. The CDR3: CASSQQSTGTEITDTQYF. The CDR3 DNA follows: TGCGCCAGCAGCCAACAGAGCACCGGGACAGAGATCACAGATACGCAGTATTTT.

The V call is TRBV4-2, the J call TRBJ1-1, with 7 bases lining up with TRBD1. CDR1 and CDR2 (germline): LGHNA, YNFKEQ. This CDR3 is built from 15 residues. V shed 5 bases, J shed 2 bases, and the junction held 8 bases outside the gene matches. The CDR3 protein is CASSSRQGENTEAFF. The CDR3 region has the DNA TGTGCCAGCAGCTCCCGGCAGGGGGAAAACACTGAAGCTTTCTTT.

The chain employs TRBV10-2 and TRBJ1-1; D gene unclear. Germline V gene lookup returns CDR1 WSHSY and CDR2 SAAADI. The CDR3 totals 14 residues. The V and J ends lost 10 bases and 4 bases respectively, with 19 bases between them. DNA for the CDR3: TGCGCCACCCAGTGGGATAGCGGCGGCACTGAAGCTTTCTTT. This codes for CATQWDSGGTEAFF.

This clone was observed a few times. The rearrangement uses TRBV28 and TRBJ2-4; weak D call: TRBD1 (5 bases). The CDR3 length is 17 residues. Looked up from germline, CDR1 is MDHEN and CDR2 is SYDVKM. V was cut by 2 bases and J by 1 base, with 15 bases left in between. The CDR3 region is CASSLGAGRSAKNIQYF. The CDR3 coding sequence is TGTGCCAGCAGTTTAGGGGCAGGGCGGAGTGCCAAAAACATTCAGTACTTC.